Below are 2 T cell receptor beta chains sequenced from a single sample in a study of cytomegalovirus exposure and HLA in healthy donors. The PCR made use of 60 Vbeta and 13 Jbeta primers. The data were produced by immunoSEQ multiplex PCR, yet TCRdb's version contains in-frame clones alone and is incomplete. This table holds some 160,000 clones, around 80% found once. Sequences were obtained from PBMCs. The receptor source for this set is a male donor in good health and CMV-seropositive.

This clone was found a few times. The chain carries TRBV7-9 and TRBJ2-7; 12 positions match TRBD2. V trimming: 5 bases; J trimming: 4 bases; junction bases outside the gene matches: 9. This CDR3 has 16 amino acids. Looked up from germline, CDR1 is SEHNR and CDR2 is FQNEAQ (reference sequence). The CDR3 loop reads CASSMPRLAGVYEQYF. The DNA of the CDR3 is TGTGCCAGCAGCATGCCGCGACTAGCGGGAGTGTACGAGCAGTACTTC.

This clone was detected only once. This chain joins TRBV27 and TRBJ1-1; D perhaps matches TRBD1 (6 bases). The length of the CDR3 is 14 residues. V gave up 6 bases and J gave up 6 bases, with 17 bases separating them. Per germline, CDR1 MNHEY and CDR2 SMNVEV (reference sequence). The CDR3 nucleotides are TGTGCCAGCAGCCAACCCTACAGGGCCCCTGAAGCTTTCTTT. This sequence encodes CASSQPYRAPEAFF.